This TCR beta chain was obtained from a study of Ad26.COV2.S vaccination and SARS-CoV-2 variants. The wider study: The donor was enrolled in the Ad26.COV2.S arm of the COV1001 trial. Intramuscular Ad26.COV2.S doses were given once or twice, 56 days apart. Study-level findings and limits: The TCR breadth and depth analyses may have produced an underestimate of total T cell responses. There was reportedly substantial breadth in spike-specific CD8+ and CD4+ T cell responses after vaccination.

A note on this clone: What it binds is not known.

This CDR3 spans 14 amino acids. CDR1 and CDR2 (germline): SGHTA, FQGNSA. The V segment lost 3 bases and the J segment 10 bases; nucleotides outside the gene matches: 11. Treatment of the sample: 15 to 20 received Ad26.COV2.S at low or high dose, single or two shots; roughly five received placebo; per-sample allocation not given. Day 63 after the first vaccine or placebo injection was the time point for sampling. Assay: immunoSEQ multiplex PCR; the TCRdb copy retains only in-frame clones and omits some. The repertoire holds 250,000 or so clones, with roughly 89% as singletons. The chain has TRBV7-2 and TRBJ1-1; TRBD1 agrees at 7 bases. Here the sequenced sample was peripheral blood, taken in a trial of Ad26.COV2.S vaccine versus placebo. The sequence was obtained from a person aged 18-60 years who received the Ad26.COV2.S COVID-19 vaccine or a placebo. The CDR3 coding sequence is TGTGCCAGCAGCTTCGAACTCAGGGGGAAGATAGCTTTCTTT. This sequence encodes CASSFELRGKIAFF.